The next 27 T cell receptor beta chains were all read from a single sample in a study of blood T cell repertoires in COVID-19. The repertoire was sequenced with immunoSEQ multiplex PCR; TCRdb's copy has only in-frame clones and lacks some. The table shows around 200,000 clones, with more than 75% occurring only once. The sample was PBMCs or T cells enriched from blood (not recorded which). These receptors were obtained from a man between 40 and 49 years old with acute COVID-19.

The chain carries TRBV6-2 or TRBV6-3 and TRBJ2-3, with 7 bases that match TRBD2. The CDR3 loop spans 15 amino acids. Germline assignment: CDR1 MNHEY and CDR2 SVGEGT. Trimming took 0 bases from V and 7 from J; bases not matched to a gene: 7. CDR3 sequence reads: CASSYSAGDVNTQYF. Here the CDR3 DNA reads TGTGCCAGCAGTTACTCGGCGGGAGATGTGAATACGCAGTATTTT.

This rearrangement joins TRBV6-5 to TRBJ1-5, with 7 nucleotides matching TRBD1. The junction had 5 bases not matched to a gene; V was cut back by 4 bases and J by 5 bases. Per germline, CDR1 MNHEY and CDR2 SVGAGI. This CDR3 contains 14 residues. DNA of the CDR3: TGTGCCAGCAGTTTAGACAGGGCTTATCAGCCCCAGCATTTT. Translating it yields CASSLDRAYQPQHF.

This chain connects TRBV6-6 to TRBJ1-4; perhaps TRBD1 as D (6 bases). Germline V gives CDR1 MNHNY, CDR2 SVGAGI (reference sequence). This CDR3 contains 14 residues. The V gene lost 8 bases and the J gene lost 7 bases, with 17 bases spanning the gap. CDR3 amino acids: CASVSGGASEKLFF. CDR3 bases: TGTGCCAGCGTAAGCGGGGGGGCTTCTGAAAAACTGTTTTTT.

This chain joins TRBV20-1 and TRBJ2-1, with no clear D. The CDR3 extends over 11 amino acids. Germline values: CDR1 DFQATT, CDR2 SNEGSKA (reference sequence). The V and J ends lost 6 bases and 10 bases respectively, with 13 bases between them. The CDR3 loop reads CSALTPGEQFF. In nucleotides, the CDR3 is TGCAGTGCCCTGACCCCCGGGGAGCAGTTCTTC.

This clone was picked up one time. The chain links TRBV5-1 to TRBJ2-3, with 8 bases that match TRBD2. Germline CDR1 is SGHRS and CDR2 is YFSETQ. The length of the CDR3 is 17 residues. The J segment lost 0 bases and the V segment lost 1 base, leaving 7 bases of the junction unmatched. The CDR3 loop reads CASSLIASGRSTDTQYF. CDR3 sequence (DNA): TGCGCCAGCAGCTTGATAGCTAGCGGGCGAAGCACAGATACGCAGTATTTT. Full variable domain (remainder filled in from reference TRBV5-1 and TRBJ2-3): KAGVTQTPRYLIKTRGQQVTLSCSPISGHRSVSWYQQTPGQGLQFLFEYFSETQRNKGNFPGRFSGRQFSNSRSEMNVSTLELGDSALYLCASSLIASGRSTDTQYFGPGTRLTVL.

The chain is built from TRBV5-1 and TRBJ1-1; D is unresolved. The germline V gene has CDR1 SGHRS and CDR2 YFSETQ. This CDR3 comprises 11 residues. V lost 3 bases and J 11 bases, leaving 11 bases between the germline ends. In DNA form, the CDR3 reads TGCGCCAGCAGCTCAACTCAAGCGGCTTTCTTT. It translates to CASSSTQAAFF.

The V and J genes are TRBV2 and TRBJ1-6; tentative D call: TRBD1 (6 bases). Germline values: CDR1 SNHLY, CDR2 FYNNEI. The CDR3 has 15 residues. V shed 7 bases and J shed 6 bases, with 16 bases lying between them. CDR3 sequence (DNA): TGTGCCAGCACAGCAGAGGGGGTCCCTAATTCACCCCTCCACTTT. Its translation is CASTAEGVPNSPLHF. Full variable domain (remainder filled in from reference TRBV2 and TRBJ1-6): EPEVTQTPSHQVTQMGQEVILRCVPISNHLYFYWYRQILGQKVEFLVSFYNNEISEKSEIFDDQFSVERPDGSNFTLKIRSTKLEDSAMYFCASTAEGVPNSPLHFGNGTRLTVT.

The rearrangement uses TRBV7-8 and TRBJ1-3, with D perhaps matching TRBD1 (5 bases). The CDR3 is 16 amino acids. CDR1 is SGHVS and CDR2 is FQNEAQ in the germline V gene. The V end lost 3 bases, the J end lost 0 bases, and 12 bases lay between the germline ends. CDR3 bases: TGTGCCAGCAGCTTCGCACAGGCCCGCTCTGGAAACACCATATATTTT. The encoded protein is CASSFAQARSGNTIYF.

The genes are TRBV9 and TRBJ2-7; tentatively, D is TRBD2 (5 bases). There are 12 residues in the CDR3. Germline-derived CDR1 and CDR2 are SGDLS and YYNGEE. V lost 4 bases and J lost 4, with 9 bases in between. CDR3 DNA sequence: TGTGCCAGCAGCCCGGGATTGTACGAGCAGTACTTC. Protein sequence: CASSPGLYEQYF.

This clone has only a few counts. The CDR3 coding sequence is TGTGCCAGCAGTGGGTCCAACGCAGGGATTACAACAGATACGCAGTATTTT. Its translation is CASSGSNAGITTDTQYF. This chain links TRBV25-1 with TRBJ2-3; the D gene is possibly TRBD1 (5 bases). The CDR3 has 17 residues. Trimming left V 4 bases short and J 3 bases short, with 20 bases between. The germline V gene encodes CDR1 MGHDK and CDR2 SYGVNS.

The genes are TRBV5-1 and TRBJ2-7; TRBD1 aligns across 7 bases. The ends lost 4 bases at V and 5 bases at J; junction bases unmatched: 15. The CDR3 runs to 16 residues. CDR1 and CDR2 from the germline V gene are SGHRS and YFSETQ. CDR3 region: CASSLGPGTAPNEQYF. The CDR3 coding sequence is TGCGCCAGCAGCCTGGGACCCGGGACAGCTCCCAACGAGCAGTACTTC.

This chain uses TRBV7-2 with TRBJ2-2; TRBD1 might be the D (5 bases). The CDR3 consists of 14 residues. CDR1 and CDR2 (germline): SGHTA, FQGNSA. Trimming pared 5 bases from V and 8 bases from J, leaving 15 bases between. The DNA for the CDR3 is TGTGCCAGCAGCCGTATCAGGGATATAGGGGAGCTGTTTTTT. This sequence encodes CASSRIRDIGELFF. Full variable domain (missing parts from reference TRBV7-2 and TRBJ2-2): GAGVSQSPSNKVTEKGKDVELRCDPISGHTALYWYRQSLGQGLEFLIYFQGNSAPDKSGLPSDRFSAERTGGSVSTLTIQRTQQEDSAVYLCASSRIRDIGELFFGEGSRLTVL.

The rearrangement uses TRBV7-3 and TRBJ2-3, with D uncertain. The CDR3 has 13 residues. Germline V gene lookup returns CDR1 SGHTA and CDR2 FQGTGA. The germline V and J ends were trimmed by 3 bases and 2 bases, with 6 bases remaining between them. This chain's CDR3 is CASSFVYTDTQYF. CDR3 sequence (DNA): TGTGCCAGCAGCTTCGTGTACACAGATACGCAGTATTTT.

The chain recombines TRBV2 with TRBJ1-1; a possible D gene is TRBD1 (5 bases). From germline, CDR1 is SNHLY and CDR2 FYNNEI. Trimming took off 6 bases at V and 8 bases at J, with 10 bases between the two ends. This CDR3 comprises 11 residues. CDR3 nucleotide sequence: TGTGCCAGCAGAGTTAGGGGAGAAGCTTTCTTT. This translates into CASRVRGEAFF. The variable domain in full, with the rest retrieved from reference TRBV2 and TRBJ1-1, is EPEVTQTPSHQVTQMGQEVILRCVPISNHLYFYWYRQILGQKVEFLVSFYNNEISEKSEIFDDQFSVERPDGSNFTLKIRSTKLEDSAMYFCASRVRGEAFFGQGTRLTVV.

The rearrangement joins TRBV2 to TRBJ2-6; tentative D call: TRBD1 (5 bases). Germline CDR1 and CDR2: SNHLY and FYNNEI. The V gene lost 2 bases and the J gene lost 3 bases, with 8 bases spanning the gap. The CDR3 covers 15 residues. For the CDR3, the DNA is TGTGCCAGCAGTGAAAAGACAGTTGGGGCCAACGTCCTGACTTTC. Translation: CASSEKTVGANVLTF.

The V call is TRBV5-1, the J call TRBJ2-1; 8 bases agree with TRBD2. The CDR3 consists of 15 residues. V trimming: 6 bases; J trimming: 8 bases; junction bases outside the gene matches: 13. CDR1 is SGHRS, CDR2 YFSETQ, per germline. The chain's CDR3 is CASTSGTRAGDEQFF. The CDR3 nucleotides are TGCGCCAGCACCTCCGGGACTAGAGCCGGGGATGAGCAGTTCTTC.

This chain joins TRBV7-2 and TRBJ2-7; D is unclear. The CDR3 sequence is 13 residues long. Germline V gives CDR1 SGHTA, CDR2 FQGNSA. Trimming removed 3 bases from V and 1 base from J, with 7 bases in between. This chain's CDR3 is CASSFSRSYEQYF. CDR3 bases: TGTGCCAGCAGCTTTAGCCGTTCCTACGAGCAGTACTTC.

This clone has only one observation. J is TRBJ2-7 and V is TRBV13; the D is unclear. Trimming pared 5 bases from V and 2 bases from J, leaving 19 bases between. The CDR3 consists of 16 residues. CDR1 is PRHDT and CDR2 is FYEKMQ in the germline V gene (reference sequence). The CDR3: CASSRRFIGSPYEQYF. DNA for the CDR3: TGTGCCAGCAGCCGCCGGTTTATCGGGTCCCCCTACGAGCAGTACTTC.

This clone was detected once. V usage is TRBV6-2 or TRBV6-3 and J usage is TRBJ2-5, with 9 bases that match TRBD2. This CDR3 contains 18 residues. Germline loops: CDR1 MNHEY, CDR2 SVGEGT. The junction had 14 bases not matched to a gene; V was cut back by 4 bases and J by 2 bases. CDR3 bases: TGTGCCAGCAGTTTTCTGACTAGCGGAAGGGAGAAACAAGAGACCCAGTACTTC. This codes for CASSFLTSGREKQETQYF.

The chain combines TRBV19 with TRBJ2-5, with D perhaps matching TRBD1 (5 bases). The CDR3 is made up of 14 amino acids. CDR1 and CDR2 from the germline V gene are LNHDA and SQIVND (reference sequence). V was pared by 10 bases and J by 4 bases, with 19 bases between. CDR3 in amino acids: CATSPRQQSETQYF. CDR3 DNA: TGTGCCACCTCCCCTCGACAGCAATCAGAGACCCAGTACTTC.

The chain couples TRBV28 to TRBJ2-1; TRBD2 matches at 11 bases. Germline values: CDR1 MDHEN, CDR2 SYDVKM. CDR3 length: 14 residues. After removal of 6 bases from V and 7 bases from J, the junction contained 5 bases not matched to a gene. CDR3 protein: CASRPGLAANEQFF. The DNA of the CDR3 is TGTGCCAGCAGGCCGGGACTAGCGGCAAATGAGCAGTTCTTC. Full variable domain (rest looked up from reference TRBV28 and TRBJ2-1): DVKVTQSSRYLVKRTGEKVFLECVQDMDHENMFWYRQDPGLGLRLIYFSYDVKMKEKGDIPEGYSVSREKKERFSLILESASTNQTSMYLCASRPGLAANEQFFGPGTRLTVL.

The chain carries TRBV2 and TRBJ1-1, with no clear D. Between the trimmed V and J ends, which lost 4 bases and 4 bases, there was a span of 13 bases. The germline gives CDR1 SNHLY, CDR2 FYNNEI. CDR3 length equals 14 residues. CDR3 nucleotide sequence: TGTGCCAGCAGTGTTCTCGCGGGGAGCACTGAAGCTTTCTTT. Translating gives CASSVLAGSTEAFF.

Turning to this clone: The same CDR3 can be traced to other DNA sequences in this sample. The chain links TRBV19 to TRBJ2-5; D remains unclear. Germline values: CDR1 LNHDA, CDR2 SQIVND (reference sequence). CDR3 length: 11 residues. The V end was cut by 3 bases, the J end by 4 bases, with 3 bases between. The CDR3 is CASSIRETQYF. In DNA, the CDR3 is TGTGCCAGTAGTATTCGAGAGACCCAGTACTTC.

The chain links TRBV21-1 to TRBJ1-1; TRBD1 is taken as the D call from the table, unchecked against the DNA. TRBV21-1 is classified as a pseudogene. This CDR3 region has 14 residues. In DNA, the CDR3 is TGTGCCAGCAGCAAAGGGGACAGGGCGACTGAAGCTTTCTTT. It encodes CASSKGDRATEAFF.

This rearrangement joins TRBV9 to TRBJ2-7; TRBD2 matches at 14 bases. The V gene end was trimmed by 0 bases and the J gene end by 1 base; junction bases not matched to a gene: 3. CDR1 and CDR2 (germline): SGDLS, YYNGEE. This CDR3 has 17 residues. The CDR3 region has the DNA TGTGCCAGCAGCGTAGGGGGGACTAGCGGGAGATCCTACGAGCAGTACTTC. This gives the protein CASSVGGTSGRSYEQYF. Together with reference TRBV9 and TRBJ2-7, the CDR3 gives the full variable domain: DSGVTQTPKHLITATGQRVTLRCSPRSGDLSVYWYQQSLDQGLQFLIQYYNGEERAKGNILERFSAQQFPDLHSELNLSSLELGDSALYFCASSVGGTSGRSYEQYFGPGTRLTVT.

The V and J genes are TRBV6-2 or TRBV6-3 and TRBJ2-3, with 9 bases aligning to TRBD2. V shed 2 bases, J shed 3 bases, and the junction held 3 bases outside the gene matches. Germline assignment: CDR1 MNHEY and CDR2 SVGEGT. This CDR3 spans 15 amino acids. The CDR3 nucleotides read TGTGCCAGCAGTTACCAAGCGGGAGGTACAGATACGCAGTATTTT. Protein sequence: CASSYQAGGTDTQYF.

This clone has just one count. The rearrangement joins TRBV7-8 to TRBJ1-1; the match to TRBD1 covers 8 bases. V was pared by 5 bases and J by 5 bases, with 7 bases of the junction left unmatched. Germline V gives CDR1 SGHVS, CDR2 FQNEAQ. This CDR3 region has 14 residues. The CDR3 nucleotides are TGTGCCAGCAGCACCCAGGGGGCTGGAACTGAAGCTTTCTTT. Its translation: CASSTQGAGTEAFF. Looking up the rest from reference TRBV7-8 and TRBJ1-1 gives the full variable domain: GAGVSQSPRYKVAKRGQDVALRCDPISGHVSLFWYQQALGQGPEFLTYFQNEAQLDKSGLPSDRFFAERPEGSVSTLKIQRTQQEDSAVYLCASSTQGAGTEAFFGQGTRLTVV.